These 32 T cell receptor beta chains originate from one sample sequenced in a study of vaccination and CD4 T cells after COVID-19. No antigens are known for them. The treatment: approximately nine-day PBMC culture with coronavirus spike peptide pools or control peptides (ViraFEST assay). Collection of the unexposed donor's CD4+ T cells took place before the COVID-19 pandemic (2011-2018). Sequencing of the DNA from cultured CD4+ T cells was carried out with the Oncomine TCR Beta short-read assay. TCRdb ran MiXCR on the PCR reads and lists one entry per CDR3 protein. The sample includes 8,000 to 9,000 distinct CDR3 sequences, roughly 52% seen only once; the top ten take 17%. The sequencing input was CD4+ T cells from blood, cultured in vitro. The source is a human donor in good health.

J is TRBJ2-1 and V is TRBV7-2; TRBD1 is a possible D gene (7 bases). This CDR3 spans 14 amino acids. Germline V gene data show CDR1 as SGHTA and CDR2 as FQGNSA. The V end lost 5 bases, the J end lost 4 bases, and 12 bases lay between the germline ends. This CDR3 reads CASSPQGGYNEQFF. CDR3 nucleotides: TGTGCCAGCAGCCCTCAGGGGGGTTACAATGAGCAGTTCTTC. Drawing the rest from reference TRBV7-2 and TRBJ2-1, the complete variable domain is GAGVSQSPSNKVTEKGKDVELRCDPISGHTALYWYRQSLGQGLEFLIYFQGNSAPDKSGLPSDRFSAERTGGSVSTLTIQRTQQEDSAVYLCASSPQGGYNEQFFGPGTRLTVL.

This chain links TRBV6-1 with TRBJ2-5, with TRBD1 matching over 7 bases. Germline V gene lookup returns CDR1 MNHNS and CDR2 SASEGT. The ends lost 6 bases at V and 1 base at J; junction bases unmatched: 5. This CDR3 is 14 amino acids long. CDR3 loop: CASSLQGRQETQYF. CDR3 DNA sequence: TGTGCCAGCAGCCTACAGGGGCGCCAAGAGACCCAGTACTTC.

The chain employs TRBV20-1 and TRBJ1-1; D may be TRBD1 (6 bases). Germline assignment: CDR1 DFQATT and CDR2 SNEGSKA (reference sequence). V was shortened by 5 bases and J by 1 base, with 14 bases between the two germline ends. The CDR3 is made up of 14 amino acids. This CDR3 reads CSASVKTGNTEAFF. Here the CDR3 DNA reads TGCAGTGCTTCGGTAAAGACAGGGAACACTGAAGCTTTCTTT.

This clonotype appeared a few times. The rearrangement joins TRBV4-3 to TRBJ2-3; D is unresolved. CDR1 LGHNA and CDR2 YSLEER come from the germline V gene. V was cut by 0 bases and J by 1 base, with 14 bases left in between. The CDR3 is 17 residues long. DNA for the CDR3: TGCGCCAGCAGCCAAGAAGGTGCCGTCAAGGGCACAGATACGCAGTATTTT. Amino acid sequence: CASSQEGAVKGTDTQYF.

The rearrangement joins TRBV28 to TRBJ1-2; TRBD1 aligns across 9 bases. V lost 4 bases and J lost 3; bases outside the gene matches: 9. The CDR3 has 16 amino acids. Germline V gene lookup returns CDR1 MDHEN and CDR2 SYDVKM. The CDR3 here is CASSSGQGPGHYGYTF. The CDR3 region has the DNA TGTGCCAGCAGTTCCGGACAGGGGCCAGGGCACTATGGCTACACCTTC.

The gene calls are TRBV6-1 and TRBJ1-2; weak D call: TRBD1 (5 bases). The V and J ends lost 4 bases and 2 bases respectively, with 14 bases between them. Germline CDR1 and CDR2: MNHNS and SASEGT. The CDR3 covers 15 residues. CDR3 nucleotide sequence: TGTGCCAGCAGTGTCTCCAGGGTGAGGAACTATGGCTACACCTTC. As protein: CASSVSRVRNYGYTF.

This sequence joins TRBV20-1 and TRBJ2-3; D is unresolved. The ends were cut back, 4 bases at V and 7 bases at J, with 6 bases in the middle. This CDR3 comprises 10 residues. From germline, CDR1 is DFQATT and CDR2 SNEGSKA (reference sequence). CDR3 sequence: CSATQNTQYF. As DNA, the CDR3 is TGCAGTGCTACCCAAAATACGCAGTATTTT.

This chain links TRBV24-1 with TRBJ2-6; no firm D call. The V gene's germline CDR1 is KGHDR and CDR2 SFDVKD. V was trimmed by 2 bases and J by 2 bases, leaving 6 bases between them. The CDR3 runs 15 residues. The CDR3: CATSDSVPGANVLTF. The DNA of the CDR3 is TGTGCCACCAGTGATTCGGTACCTGGGGCCAACGTCCTGACTTTC.

This clonotype was seen only a few times. V gene TRBV28 combines with J gene TRBJ1-1; no firm D call. The V end was cut by 6 bases, the J end by 2 bases, with 16 bases between. Germline V gene data show CDR1 as MDHEN and CDR2 as SYDVKM. This CDR3 comprises 15 residues. CDR3 protein: CASSGFVRPNTEAFF. Written as DNA, the CDR3 is TGTGCCAGCAGCGGCTTTGTCCGCCCAAACACTGAAGCTTTCTTT.

The chain is built from TRBV28 and TRBJ2-3, with D possibly called TRBD1 or TRBD2 (5 bases each). The V gene's germline CDR1 is MDHEN and CDR2 SYDVKM. The CDR3 runs to 12 residues. V was shortened by 3 bases and J by 6 bases, with 7 bases between the two germline ends. CDR3 residues: CASSLWGDTQYF. The CDR3, as DNA: TGTGCCAGCAGTTTGTGGGGGGATACGCAGTATTTT.

The chain is built from TRBV6-1 and TRBJ1-1; D may be TRBD1 (6 bases). The V gene's germline CDR1 is MNHNS and CDR2 SASEGT. V was cut by 6 bases and J by 4 bases, with 18 bases left in between. There are 15 residues in the CDR3. The CDR3 DNA is TGTGCCAGCAGCCTTGGGAGGGGGGTGGGCACTGAAGCTTTCTTT. It encodes CASSLGRGVGTEAFF.

The CDR3 is CSAVGRNTEAFF. The CDR3 nucleotides are TGCAGTGCCGTTGGTAGGAACACTGAAGCTTTCTTT. The chain joins TRBV20-1 to TRBJ1-1, with D unresolved. Germline V gives CDR1 DFQATT, CDR2 SNEGSKA (reference sequence). V lost 6 bases to trimming and J lost 1 base, with 9 bases between them. The CDR3 loop spans 12 amino acids.

Worth noting for this clonotype: Its ends do not fully match the called genes, so a read error is possible. This chain links TRBV7-9 with TRBJ2-2; D unresolved. Looked up from germline, CDR1 is SEHNR and CDR2 is FQNEAQ (reference sequence). This CDR3 comprises 14 residues. In nucleotides, the CDR3 is TGTGCCAACAGCCGTACTGGGAACACCGGGGAGCTGTTTTTT. This gives the protein CANSRTGNTGELFF.

The chain carries TRBV7-2 and TRBJ2-2; 8 bases line up with TRBD2. Germline V gives CDR1 SGHTA, CDR2 FQGNSA. The CDR3 covers 18 residues. V shed 5 bases and J 1 base; nucleotides not matched to a gene: 12. This CDR3 is CASSPAGVLAGNTGELFF. In DNA form, the CDR3 reads TGTGCCAGCAGCCCAGCAGGGGTCCTAGCGGGGAACACCGGGGAGCTGTTTTTT.

This clonotype was seen a handful of times. This chain joins TRBV12-3 or TRBV12-4 and TRBJ1-1; D is perhaps TRBD1 (5 bases). Between the trimmed V and J ends, which lost 1 base and 8 bases, there was a span of 11 bases. The CDR3 totals 13 residues. The CDR3 is CASSLVGTAEAFF. The CDR3 DNA follows: TGTGCCAGCAGTTTAGTGGGGACGGCGGAAGCTTTCTTT.

The chain combines TRBV4-2 with TRBJ2-1; D not resolved. This CDR3 comprises 15 residues. V lost 4 bases to trimming and J lost 5 bases, with 15 bases between them. The germline V gene encodes CDR1 LGHNA and CDR2 YNFKEQ. As DNA, the CDR3 is TGTGCCAGCAGCCGCCCGGGTAGTGGTAACAATGAGCAGTTCTTC. Residues: CASSRPGSGNNEQFF.

This chain joins TRBV7-9 and TRBJ2-7, with D unresolved. Trimming pared 0 bases from V and 0 bases from J, leaving 12 bases between. CDR1 SEHNR and CDR2 FQNEAQ come from the germline V gene (reference sequence). CDR3 size: 16 residues. CDR3 sequence: CASSLATGVSSYEQYF. CDR3 nucleotides: TGTGCCAGCAGCTTAGCGACGGGCGTTTCCTCCTACGAGCAGTACTTC.

The chain joins TRBV19 to TRBJ2-1; 8 bases agree with TRBD2. The CDR3 runs to 14 residues. Germline assignment: CDR1 LNHDA and CDR2 SQIVND (reference sequence). Losses at the gene ends were 7 bases for V and 6 bases for J; bases not matched to a gene: 8. The CDR3 bases are TGTGCCAGTAAGAGTCGGGAGGGCCCCAATGAGCAGTTCTTC. This sequence encodes CASKSREGPNEQFF. Variable domain in full (rest from reference TRBV19 and TRBJ2-1): DGGITQSPKYLFRKEGQNVTLSCEQNLNHDAMYWYRQDPGQGLRLIYYSQIVNDFQKGDIAEGYSVSREKKESFPLTVTSAQKNPTAFYLCASKSREGPNEQFFGPGTRLTVL.

This chain links TRBV5-4 with TRBJ2-5; possibly TRBD2 for D (5 bases). In germline, CDR1 is SGHNT, CDR2 YYREEE (reference sequence). This CDR3 spans 14 amino acids. V was cut by 2 bases and J by 5 bases, with 13 bases left in between. The chain's CDR3 is CASSLKDSSETQYF. CDR3 DNA sequence: TGTGCCAGCAGCTTAAAGGACTCATCGGAGACCCAGTACTTC. The full variable domain, completed using reference TRBV5-4 and TRBJ2-5, is ETGVTQSPTHLIKTRGQQVTLRCSSQSGHNTVSWYQQALGQGPQFIFQYYREEENGRGNFPPRFSGLQFPNYSSELNVNALELDDSALYLCASSLKDSSETQYFGPGTRLLVL.

This clonotype was seen a handful of times. This rearrangement joins TRBV20-1 to TRBJ2-1; D is undetermined. Per germline, CDR1 DFQATT and CDR2 SNEGSKA (reference sequence). The V end was cut by 6 bases, the J end by 12 bases, with 15 bases between. The CDR3 spans 11 residues. This chain's CDR3 is CSAALYGLQFF. CDR3 DNA: TGCAGTGCCGCATTGTACGGTTTGCAGTTCTTC.

The genes are TRBV21-1 and TRBJ1-4; the table's D call of TRBD1 was not tested on the DNA. TRBV21-1 is termed a pseudogene. The CDR3 is 14 amino acids. As DNA, the CDR3 is TGTGCCAGCAGCAAAGTGAGGGGTTGGGAAAAACTGTTTTTT. Its translation: CASSKVRGWEKLFF.

V gene TRBV2 combines with J gene TRBJ1-2; maybe TRBD1 (6 bases). V was shortened by 3 bases and J by 8 bases, with 10 bases between the two germline ends. The germline V gene encodes CDR1 SNHLY and CDR2 FYNNEI. The CDR3 runs 12 residues. Written as DNA, the CDR3 is TGTGCCAGCAGTGACAGGGGAAGCGGCTACACCTTC. It translates to CASSDRGSGYTF.

The J gene is TRBJ2-1, the V gene TRBV30; D may be TRBD1 (5 bases). Germline lookup yields CDR1 GTSNPN and CDR2 SVGIG (reference sequence). The germline V and J ends were trimmed by 3 bases and 0 bases, with 27 bases remaining between them. CDR3 length equals 20 residues. The CDR3 is CAWSGSPSRKGLGSYNEQFF. The CDR3 region has the DNA TGTGCCTGGAGCGGATCACCCTCCCGTAAGGGGTTGGGCTCCTACAATGAGCAGTTCTTC.

The V gene is TRBV20-1, the J gene TRBJ2-3, with 12 nucleotides matching TRBD2. This CDR3 contains 14 residues. J gave up 15 bases and V 0 bases, and 10 bases lay outside the gene matches. From germline, CDR1 is DFQATT and CDR2 SNEGSKA (reference sequence). The CDR3 nucleotides read TGCAGTGCTAGAGATCCCATGACTAGCGGGAGTGTATATTTT. This translates into CSARDPMTSGSVYF.

V usage is TRBV6-5 and J usage is TRBJ1-5; TRBD1 agrees at 7 bases. V was clipped by 0 bases and J by 5 bases; unmatched bases: 7. Per germline, CDR1 MNHEY and CDR2 SVGAGI. This CDR3 has 16 residues. CDR3 DNA sequence: TGTGCCAGCAGTTACTCGATCGGCACAGGGGATCAGCCCCAGCATTTT. It codes for CASSYSIGTGDQPQHF.

This chain links TRBV7-9 with TRBJ1-2; D may be TRBD1 (5 bases). This CDR3 has 15 residues. Trimming removed 1 base at V and 4 bases at J, with 13 bases between. CDR1 SEHNR and CDR2 FQNEAQ come from the germline V gene (reference sequence). DNA of the CDR3: TGTGCCAGCAGCTTAGGAACGGACAAAGGCTATGGCTACACCTTC. Its protein is CASSLGTDKGYGYTF. The variable domain in full, completed from reference TRBV7-9 and TRBJ1-2, reads DTGVSQNPRHKITKRGQNVTFRCDPISEHNRLYWYRQTLGQGPEFLTYFQNEAQLEKSRLLSDRFSAERPKGSFSTLEIQRTEQGDSAMYLCASSLGTDKGYGYTFGSGTRLTVV.

This clonotype was observed a handful of times. The chain couples TRBV20-1 to TRBJ1-3; D gene ambiguous. Germline V gives CDR1 DFQATT, CDR2 SNEGSKA (reference sequence). CDR3 length equals 14 residues. Deletions cut 3 bases from V and 0 bases from J, with 9 bases between. CDR3: CSASGEDSGNTIYF. The CDR3 DNA reads as TGCAGTGCTAGTGGGGAAGACTCTGGAAACACCATATATTTT.

This sequence joins TRBV7-6 and TRBJ2-1, with D perhaps TRBD2 (6 bases). Germline lookup yields CDR1 SGHVS and CDR2 FNYEAQ. There are 16 residues in the CDR3. Deletions cut 0 bases from V and 0 bases from J, with 9 bases between. The CDR3 nucleotides read TGTGCCAGCAGCTTAGCCGGGACTCACTCCTACAATGAGCAGTTCTTC. It translates to CASSLAGTHSYNEQFF. Complete variable domain (other parts from reference TRBV7-6 and TRBJ2-1): GAGVSQSPRYKVTKRGQDVALRCDPISGHVSLYWYRQALGQGPEFLTYFNYEAQQDKSGLPNDRFSAERPEGSISTLTIQRTEQRDSAMYRCASSLAGTHSYNEQFFGPGTRLTVL.

This clonotype was found a few times. The chain couples TRBV5-1 to TRBJ1-1, with 8 positions matching TRBD1. CDR3 length equals 16 residues. CDR1 and CDR2 (germline): SGHRS, YFSETQ. V shed 1 base, J shed 0 bases, and the junction held 5 bases outside the gene matches. CDR3 in amino acids: CASSLIGQGLNTEAFF. The DNA of the CDR3 is TGCGCCAGCAGCTTGATAGGACAGGGACTGAACACTGAAGCTTTCTTT.

This rearrangement joins TRBV6-2 or TRBV6-3 to TRBJ2-3; D is perhaps TRBD1 (8 bases). Germline V CDR1 and CDR2: MNHEY, SVGEGT. The CDR3 is 15 amino acids. The V gene lost 2 bases and the J gene lost 7 bases, with 16 bases spanning the gap. The chain's CDR3 is CASSYTGGGANTQYF. The DNA of the CDR3 is TGTGCCAGCAGTTACACAGGGGGGGGCGCGAATACGCAGTATTTT.

The V gene is TRBV6-2 or TRBV6-3, the J gene TRBJ2-2, with D perhaps matching TRBD1 or TRBD2 (5 bases each). CDR1 is MNHEY and CDR2 is SVGEGT in the germline V gene. This CDR3 has 13 residues. The germline V and J ends were trimmed by 7 bases and 8 bases, with 14 bases remaining between them. The CDR3 reads CASTAGTVGELFF. The CDR3, as DNA: TGTGCCAGCACAGCAGGGACGGTAGGGGAGCTGTTTTTT.

The genes are TRBV20-1 and TRBJ2-7, with D unclear. Germline CDR1 DFQATT, CDR2 SNEGSKA (reference sequence). The CDR3 is 14 residues long. V shed 6 bases and J shed 0 bases, with 15 bases lying between them. The CDR3 is CSAQTETNSYEQYF. The CDR3 DNA reads TGCAGTGCCCAGACGGAAACCAACTCCTACGAGCAGTACTTC.